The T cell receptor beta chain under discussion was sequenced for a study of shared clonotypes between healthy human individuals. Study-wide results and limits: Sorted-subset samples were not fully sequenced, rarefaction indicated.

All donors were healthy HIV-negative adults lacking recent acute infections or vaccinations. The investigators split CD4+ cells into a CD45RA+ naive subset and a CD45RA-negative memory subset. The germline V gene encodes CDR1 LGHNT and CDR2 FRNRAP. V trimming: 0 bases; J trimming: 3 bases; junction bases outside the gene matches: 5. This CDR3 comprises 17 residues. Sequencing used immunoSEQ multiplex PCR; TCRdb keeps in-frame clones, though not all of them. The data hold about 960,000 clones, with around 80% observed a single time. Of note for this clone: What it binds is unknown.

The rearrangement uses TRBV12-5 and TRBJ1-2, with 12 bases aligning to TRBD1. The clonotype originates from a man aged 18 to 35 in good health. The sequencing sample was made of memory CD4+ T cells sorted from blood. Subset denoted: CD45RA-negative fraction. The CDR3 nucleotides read TGTGCTAGTGGTTTGGTAGTCGGGACAGGGGGCCACTATGGCTACACCTTC. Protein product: CASGLVVGTGGHYGYTF.